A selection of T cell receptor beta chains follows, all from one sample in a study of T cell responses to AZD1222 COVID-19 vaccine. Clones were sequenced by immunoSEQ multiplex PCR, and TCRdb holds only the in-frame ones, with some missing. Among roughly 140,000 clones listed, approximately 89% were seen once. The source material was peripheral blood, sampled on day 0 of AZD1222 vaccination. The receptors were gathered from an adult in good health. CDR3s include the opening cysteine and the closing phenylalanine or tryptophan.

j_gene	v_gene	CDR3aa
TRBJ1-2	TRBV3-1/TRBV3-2	CASSQDLGVLGRGPSLSFIYGYTF
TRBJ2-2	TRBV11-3	CASSERDVGYTGELFF
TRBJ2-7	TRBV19	CASSIFAESYYEQYF
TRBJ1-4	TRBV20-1	CSASSGTGGEKLFF
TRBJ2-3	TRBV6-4	CASSSNGGSTDTQYF
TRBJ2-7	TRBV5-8	CASNRGTYEQYF
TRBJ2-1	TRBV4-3	CASSQEGGLGSYNEQFF
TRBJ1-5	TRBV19	CASSARGGQPQHF
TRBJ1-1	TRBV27	CASSFGGGEAFF
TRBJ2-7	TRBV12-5	CASGLVLGASYEQYF
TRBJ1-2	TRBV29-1	CSVEDRWGGYGYTF
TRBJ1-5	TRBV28	CASSLGSNQPQHF
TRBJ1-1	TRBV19	CASSPSGQGLVTTEAFF
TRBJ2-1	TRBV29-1	CSGDRGPEQFF
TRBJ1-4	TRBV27	CASSLYVGAGEKLFF
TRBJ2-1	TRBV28	CASSFAGGAQFF
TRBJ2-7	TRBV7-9	CATAPGLAGEQYF
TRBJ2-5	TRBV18	CASSPGYQETQYF
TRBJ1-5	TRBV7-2	CASSLGVSWDNQPQHF
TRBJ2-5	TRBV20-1	CSASGDETQYF
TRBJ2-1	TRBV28	CASSFILAADNEQFF
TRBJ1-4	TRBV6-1	CASRGGPVGEKLFF
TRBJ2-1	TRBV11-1	CASSFRQGENEQFF
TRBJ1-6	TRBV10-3	CAIRGAGIGNSPLHF